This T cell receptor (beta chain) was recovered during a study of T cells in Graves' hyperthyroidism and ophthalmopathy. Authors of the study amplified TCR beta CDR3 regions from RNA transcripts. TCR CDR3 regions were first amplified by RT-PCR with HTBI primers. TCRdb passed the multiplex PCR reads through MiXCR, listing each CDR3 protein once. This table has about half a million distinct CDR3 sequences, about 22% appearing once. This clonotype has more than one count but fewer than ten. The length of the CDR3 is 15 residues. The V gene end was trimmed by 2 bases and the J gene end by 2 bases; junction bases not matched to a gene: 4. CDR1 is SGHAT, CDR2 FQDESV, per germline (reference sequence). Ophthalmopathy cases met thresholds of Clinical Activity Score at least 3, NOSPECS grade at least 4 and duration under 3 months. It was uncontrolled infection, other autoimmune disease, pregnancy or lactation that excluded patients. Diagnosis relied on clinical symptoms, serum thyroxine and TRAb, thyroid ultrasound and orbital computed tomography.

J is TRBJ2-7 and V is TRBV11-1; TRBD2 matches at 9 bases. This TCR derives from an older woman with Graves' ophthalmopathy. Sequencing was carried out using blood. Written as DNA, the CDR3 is TGTGCCAGCAGCTTACGCGGGAGGGGGACCTACGAGCAGTACTTC. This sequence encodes CASSLRGRGTYEQYF.